This T cell receptor beta chain was captured in a study of cytomegalovirus exposure and HLA in healthy donors. Findings of the study overall: In a later analysis, HLA-associated TCR beta chains were more clonally expanded than equally common others. Reported results showed that the classifier diagnosed cytomegalovirus status with high specificity and sensitivity.

V gave up 2 bases and J gave up 2 bases; unmatched junction bases: 13. The CDR3 covers 19 residues. Germline V gene lookup returns CDR1 KGHSH and CDR2 LQKENI. The PCR contained 60 Vbeta and 13 Jbeta primers. The data were produced by immunoSEQ multiplex PCR, yet TCRdb's version contains in-frame clones alone and is incomplete. The repertoire holds about 160,000 clones, with around 82% as singletons. As for this clone: The antigen remains unidentified.

What was sequenced was PBMCs. The V and J genes are TRBV18 and TRBJ2-7, with TRBD2 matching 12 bases. This receptor was taken from a boy between 2 and 10 years old in good health and CMV-seronegative. CDR3 in amino acids: CASSPRGTSGLGLAYEQYF. Here the CDR3 DNA reads TGTGCCAGCTCACCAAGGGGGACTAGCGGGTTAGGATTAGCCTACGAGCAGTACTTC.